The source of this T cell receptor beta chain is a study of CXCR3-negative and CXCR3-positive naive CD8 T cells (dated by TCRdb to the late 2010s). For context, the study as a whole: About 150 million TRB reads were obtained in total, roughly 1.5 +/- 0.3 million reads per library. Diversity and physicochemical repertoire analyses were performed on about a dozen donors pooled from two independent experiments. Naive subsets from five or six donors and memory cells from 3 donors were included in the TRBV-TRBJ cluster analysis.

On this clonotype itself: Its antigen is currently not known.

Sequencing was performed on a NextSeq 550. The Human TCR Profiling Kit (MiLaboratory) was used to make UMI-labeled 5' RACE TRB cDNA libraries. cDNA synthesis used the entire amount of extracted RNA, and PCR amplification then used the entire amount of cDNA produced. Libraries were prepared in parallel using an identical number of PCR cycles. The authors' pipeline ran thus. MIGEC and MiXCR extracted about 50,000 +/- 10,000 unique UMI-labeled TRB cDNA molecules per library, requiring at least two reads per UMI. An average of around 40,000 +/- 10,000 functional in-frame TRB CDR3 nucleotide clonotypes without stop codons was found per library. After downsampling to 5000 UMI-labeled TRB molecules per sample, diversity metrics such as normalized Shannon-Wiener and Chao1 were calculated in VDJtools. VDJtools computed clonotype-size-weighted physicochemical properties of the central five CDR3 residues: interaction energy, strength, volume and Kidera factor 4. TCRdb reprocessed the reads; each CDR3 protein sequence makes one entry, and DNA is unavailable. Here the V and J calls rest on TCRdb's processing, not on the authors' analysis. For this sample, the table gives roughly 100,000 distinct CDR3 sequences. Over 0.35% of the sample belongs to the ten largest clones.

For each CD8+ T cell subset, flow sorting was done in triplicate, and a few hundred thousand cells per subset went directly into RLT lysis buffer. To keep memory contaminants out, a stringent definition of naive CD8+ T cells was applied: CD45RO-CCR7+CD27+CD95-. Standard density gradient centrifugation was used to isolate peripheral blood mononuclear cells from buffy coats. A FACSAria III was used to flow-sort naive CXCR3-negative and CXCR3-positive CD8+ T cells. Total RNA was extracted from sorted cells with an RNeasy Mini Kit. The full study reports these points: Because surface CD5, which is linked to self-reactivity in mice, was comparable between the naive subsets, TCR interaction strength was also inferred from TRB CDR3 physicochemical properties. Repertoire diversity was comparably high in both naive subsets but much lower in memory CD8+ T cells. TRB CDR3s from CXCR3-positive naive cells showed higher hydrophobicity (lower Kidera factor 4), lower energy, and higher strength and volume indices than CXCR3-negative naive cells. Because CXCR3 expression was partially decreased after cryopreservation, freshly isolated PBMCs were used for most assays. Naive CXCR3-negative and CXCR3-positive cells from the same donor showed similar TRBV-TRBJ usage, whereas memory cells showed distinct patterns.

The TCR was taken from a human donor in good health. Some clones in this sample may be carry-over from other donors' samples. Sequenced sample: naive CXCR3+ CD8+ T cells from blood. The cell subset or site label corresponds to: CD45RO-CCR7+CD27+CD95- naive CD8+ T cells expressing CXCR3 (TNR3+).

The CDR3 reads CSVEDGHIGAFF. The sequence joins TRBV29-1 to TRBJ1-1. The cysteine opens and the phenylalanine closes a CDR3 of 12 amino acids. Nucleotide data are not available. CDR1 and CDR2, per the germline V gene, are SQVTM and ANQGSEA.